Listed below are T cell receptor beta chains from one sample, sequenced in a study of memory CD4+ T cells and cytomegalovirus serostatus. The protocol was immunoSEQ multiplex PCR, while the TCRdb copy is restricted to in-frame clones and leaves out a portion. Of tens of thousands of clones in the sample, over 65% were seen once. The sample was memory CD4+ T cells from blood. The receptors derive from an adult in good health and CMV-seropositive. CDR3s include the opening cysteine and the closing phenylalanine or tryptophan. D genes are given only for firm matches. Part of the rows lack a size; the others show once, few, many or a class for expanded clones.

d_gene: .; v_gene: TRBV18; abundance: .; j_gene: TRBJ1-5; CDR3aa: CASSLYSQGNSQPQHF; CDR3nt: TGTGCCAGCTCACTCTATTCACAGGGTAACAGTCAGCCCCAGCATTTT
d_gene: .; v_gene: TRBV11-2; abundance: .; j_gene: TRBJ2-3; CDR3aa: CASSFGDWGADTQYF; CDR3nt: TGTGCCAGCAGCTTTGGGGACTGGGGAGCAGATACGCAGTATTTT
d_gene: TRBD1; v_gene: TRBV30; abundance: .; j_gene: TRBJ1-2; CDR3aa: CAWKGPYRGGGYTF; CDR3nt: TGTGCCTGGAAGGGCCCTTACAGGGGCGGAGGCTACACCTTC
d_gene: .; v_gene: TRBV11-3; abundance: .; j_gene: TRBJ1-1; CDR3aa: CASSSRGSPNTEAFF; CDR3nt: TGTGCCAGCAGCTCCCGAGGTTCACCGAACACTGAAGCTTTCTTT
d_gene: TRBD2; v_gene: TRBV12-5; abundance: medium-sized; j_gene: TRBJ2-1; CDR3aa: CASGKRLADNEQFF; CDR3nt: TGTGCTAGTGGAAAAAGACTAGCGGACAATGAGCAGTTCTTC
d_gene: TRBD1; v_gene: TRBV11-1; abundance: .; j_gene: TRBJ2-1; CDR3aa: CASSTLLVRDSRYNEQFF; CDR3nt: TGTGCCAGCAGCACTCTTCTGGTAAGGGACAGCCGTTACAATGAGCAGTTCTTC
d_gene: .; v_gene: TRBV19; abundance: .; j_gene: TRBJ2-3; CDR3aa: CASSLATAGRTDTQYF; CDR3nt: TGTGCCAGTAGCCTTGCCACGGCGGGGCGCACAGATACGCAGTATTTT
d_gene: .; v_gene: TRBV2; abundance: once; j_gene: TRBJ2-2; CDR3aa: CASSPNSAGELFF; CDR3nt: TGTGCCAGCAGTCCCAACAGCGCCGGGGAGCTGTTTTTT
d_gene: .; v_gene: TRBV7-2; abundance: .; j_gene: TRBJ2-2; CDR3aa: CASSLNSMNTGELFF; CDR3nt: TGTGCCAGCAGCTTAAACTCCATGAACACCGGGGAGCTGTTTTTT
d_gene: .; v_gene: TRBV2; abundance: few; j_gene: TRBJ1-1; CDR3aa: CASSAQGPRAFF; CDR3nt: TGTGCCAGCAGTGCCCAGGGACCACGAGCTTTCTTT
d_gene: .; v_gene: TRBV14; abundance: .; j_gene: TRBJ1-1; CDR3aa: CASSQGPSMNTEAFF; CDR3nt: TGTGCCAGCAGCCAGGGGCCCTCCATGAACACTGAAGCTTTCTTT
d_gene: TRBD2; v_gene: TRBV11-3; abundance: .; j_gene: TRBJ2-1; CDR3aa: CASSPGLAGNEQFF; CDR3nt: TGTGCCAGCAGCCCCGGACTAGCGGGGAATGAGCAGTTCTTC
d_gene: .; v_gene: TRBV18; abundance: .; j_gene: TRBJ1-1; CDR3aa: CASSGVLNTEAFF; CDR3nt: TGTGCCAGCTCGGGTGTACTGAACACTGAAGCTTTCTTT
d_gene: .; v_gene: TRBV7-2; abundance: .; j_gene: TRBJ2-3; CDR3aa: CASSPSRSTDTQYF; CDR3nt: TGTGCCAGCAGCCCATCTAGGTCCACAGATACGCAGTATTTT
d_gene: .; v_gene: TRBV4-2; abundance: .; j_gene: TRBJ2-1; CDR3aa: CASRSGTRVLNEQFF; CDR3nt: TGTGCCAGCAGGTCCGGGACCAGGGTTCTTAATGAGCAGTTCTTC
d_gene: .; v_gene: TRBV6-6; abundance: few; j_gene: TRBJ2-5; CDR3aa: CASSLGSGQETQYF; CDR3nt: TGTGCCAGCTCTCTGGGGAGTGGCCAAGAGACCCAGTACTTC
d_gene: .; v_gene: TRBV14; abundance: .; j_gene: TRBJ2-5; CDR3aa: CASRTRGQETQYF; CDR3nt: TGTGCCAGCCGGACACGGGGGCAAGAGACCCAGTACTTC
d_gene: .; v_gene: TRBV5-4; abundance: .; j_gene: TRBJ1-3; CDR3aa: CASSLDHPVSGNTIYF; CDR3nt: TGTGCCAGCAGCTTGGACCATCCGGTCTCTGGAAACACCATATATTTT
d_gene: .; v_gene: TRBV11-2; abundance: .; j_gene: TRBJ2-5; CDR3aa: CASSLDSRETQYF; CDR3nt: TGTGCCAGCAGCCTAGACAGCCGAGAGACCCAGTACTTC
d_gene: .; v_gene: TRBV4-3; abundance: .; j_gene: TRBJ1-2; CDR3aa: CASSQDRGPYGYTF; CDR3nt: TGCGCCAGCAGCCAAGACAGGGGACCCTATGGCTACACCTTC
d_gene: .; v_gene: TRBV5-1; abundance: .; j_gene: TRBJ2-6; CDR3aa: CASSSPRADPSPSRPVAGANVLTF; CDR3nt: TGCGCCAGCAGCTCACCCCGAGCCGATCCCTCCCCCTCACGCCCCGTAGCTGGGGCCAACGTCCTGACTTTC
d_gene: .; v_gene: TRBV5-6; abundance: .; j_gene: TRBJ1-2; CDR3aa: CASRMLEGGYGYTF; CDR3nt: TGTGCCAGCAGAATGTTGGAAGGTGGTTATGGCTACACCTTC
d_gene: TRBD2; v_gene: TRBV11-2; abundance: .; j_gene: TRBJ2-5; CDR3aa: CASSLPGEGETQYF; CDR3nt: TGTGCCAGCAGCTTACCGGGGGAGGGAGAGACCCAGTACTTC
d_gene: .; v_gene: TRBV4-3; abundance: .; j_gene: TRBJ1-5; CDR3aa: CASSQDRLPNQPQHF; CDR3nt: TGCGCCAGCAGCCAAGATCGGCTGCCCAATCAGCCCCAGCATTTT
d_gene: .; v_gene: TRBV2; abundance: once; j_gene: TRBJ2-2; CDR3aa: CASKDRSSTGELFF; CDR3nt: TGTGCCAGCAAGGACAGATCGAGCACCGGGGAGCTGTTTTTT
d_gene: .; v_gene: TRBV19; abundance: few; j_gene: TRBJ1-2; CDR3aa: CASSMVGYTF; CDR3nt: TGTGCCAGTAGTATGGTTGGCTACACCTTC
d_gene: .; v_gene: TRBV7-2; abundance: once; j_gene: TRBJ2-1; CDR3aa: CASSLSFSEQFF; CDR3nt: TGTGCCAGCAGCTTATCGTTTAGTGAGCAGTTCTTC
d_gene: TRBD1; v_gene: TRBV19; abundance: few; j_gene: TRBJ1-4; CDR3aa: CASSMGQGFANEKLFF; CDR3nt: TGTGCCAGTAGTATGGGACAGGGGTTCGCTAATGAAAAACTGTTTTTT
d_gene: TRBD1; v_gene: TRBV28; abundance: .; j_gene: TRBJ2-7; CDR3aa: CASSFPSRGLTSDEQYF; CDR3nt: TGTGCCAGCAGTTTTCCTTCCAGGGGGCTTACCTCCGACGAGCAGTACTTC
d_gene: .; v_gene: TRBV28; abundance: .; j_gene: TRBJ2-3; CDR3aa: CASTSRQGRELSDTQYF; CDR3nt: TGTGCCAGCACGTCGCGCCAGGGCAGGGAATTATCAGATACGCAGTATTTT
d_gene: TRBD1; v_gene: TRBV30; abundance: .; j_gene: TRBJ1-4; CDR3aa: CAWSGTGLLRLFF; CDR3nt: TGTGCCTGGTCCGGGACAGGTTTGTTGAGACTGTTTTTT
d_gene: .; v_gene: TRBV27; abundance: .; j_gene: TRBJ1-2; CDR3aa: CASSTANWGRDGYTF; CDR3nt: TGTGCCAGCAGTACAGCCAATTGGGGGCGGGATGGCTACACCTTC
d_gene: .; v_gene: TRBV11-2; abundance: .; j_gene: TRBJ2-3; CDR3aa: CASSLDSRPISTDTQYF; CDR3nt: TGTGCCAGCAGCTTAGACTCAAGACCCATCAGCACAGATACGCAGTATTTT
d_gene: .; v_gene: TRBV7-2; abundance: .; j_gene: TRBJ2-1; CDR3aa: CASQPYNNEQFF; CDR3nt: TGTGCCAGCCAACCTTACAACAATGAGCAGTTCTTC
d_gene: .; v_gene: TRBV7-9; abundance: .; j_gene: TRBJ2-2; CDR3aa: CASSFSGNTGELFF; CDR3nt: TGTGCCAGCAGCTTTAGCGGGAACACCGGGGAGCTGTTTTTT
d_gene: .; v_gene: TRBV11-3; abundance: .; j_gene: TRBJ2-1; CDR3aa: CASSPHNEQFF; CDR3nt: TGTGCCAGCAGCCCGCACAATGAGCAGTTCTTC
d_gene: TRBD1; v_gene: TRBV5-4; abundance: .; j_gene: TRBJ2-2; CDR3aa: CASSLAAGGFTGELFF; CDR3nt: TGTGCCAGCAGCTTGGCGGCAGGGGGCTTCACCGGGGAGCTGTTTTTT